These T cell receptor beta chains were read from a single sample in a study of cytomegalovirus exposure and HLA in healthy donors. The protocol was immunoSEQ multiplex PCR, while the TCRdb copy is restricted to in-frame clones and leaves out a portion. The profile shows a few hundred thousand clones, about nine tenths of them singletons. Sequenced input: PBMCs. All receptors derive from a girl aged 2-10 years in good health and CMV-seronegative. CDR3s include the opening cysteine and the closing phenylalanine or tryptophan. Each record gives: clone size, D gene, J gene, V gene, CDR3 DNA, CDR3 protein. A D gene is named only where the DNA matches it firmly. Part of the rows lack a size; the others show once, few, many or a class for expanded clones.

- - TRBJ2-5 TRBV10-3 TGTGCCATCAGTCAGGGGAAAGAGACCCAGTACTTC CAISQGKETQYF
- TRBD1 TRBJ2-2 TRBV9 TGTGCCAGCAGCGTAAGGGCAGGGGGCACCGGGGAGCTGTTTTTT CASSVRAGGTGELFF
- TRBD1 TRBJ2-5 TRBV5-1 TGCGCCAGCCGCAGGGGGCCACAAGAGACCCAGTACTTC CASRRGPQETQYF
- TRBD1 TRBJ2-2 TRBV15 TGTGCCACCAGCAGGTCGACAGGGGCATCCGGGGAGCTGTTTTTT CATSRSTGASGELFF
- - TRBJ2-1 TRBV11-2 TGTGCCAGCAGCTCTGACAATGAGCAGTTCTTC CASSSDNEQFF
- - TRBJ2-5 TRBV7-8 TGTGCCAGCAGCGTTCGGACAGATGAAGTGGGGGAGCAGTACTTC CASSVRTDEVGEQYF
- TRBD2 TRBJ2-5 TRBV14 TGTGCCAGCAGCCATGGACTAGCAGAGACCCAGTACTTC CASSHGLAETQYF
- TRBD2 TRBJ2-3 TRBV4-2 TGTGCCAGCAGCCACCCCGCGACTAGCGGGTCTAGCACAGATACGCAGTATTTT CASSHPATSGSSTDTQYF
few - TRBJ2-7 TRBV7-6 TGTGCCAGCAGCTTAGAGCCCCACGAGCAGTACTTC CASSLEPHEQYF
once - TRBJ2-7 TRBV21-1 TGTGCCAGCAGCAAAGATCAGAATTTGCCCGAGCAGTACTTC CASSKDQNLPEQYF
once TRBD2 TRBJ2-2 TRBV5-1 TGCGCCAGCAGCTTGCAAAGCGGGAGTCTCTCCGGGGAGCTGTTTTTT CASSLQSGSLSGELFF
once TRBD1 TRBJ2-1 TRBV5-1 TGCGCCAGCAGCCCGGGGACAGGGGGAGGCGATGAGCAGTTCTTC CASSPGTGGGDEQFF
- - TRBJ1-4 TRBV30 TGTGCCTGGAGCGTTAATGAAAAACTGTTTTTT CAWSVNEKLFF
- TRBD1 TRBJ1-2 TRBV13 TGTGCCAGCAACCTCGGTGCGGGACAGGGGGCGCATGGCTACACCTTC CASNLGAGQGAHGYTF
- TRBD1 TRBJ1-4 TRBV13 TGTGCCAGCAGCTTAGCACAGGGACAGGGTGGGGAAAAACTGTTTTTT CASSLAQGQGGEKLFF
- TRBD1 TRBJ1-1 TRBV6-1 TGTGCCACGGACAGGGTAGGCGCTGAAGCTTTCTTT CATDRVGAEAFF
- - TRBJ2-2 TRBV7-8 TGTGCCAGCAGCTTTGTCTCCGGGGAGCTGTTTTTT CASSFVSGELFF